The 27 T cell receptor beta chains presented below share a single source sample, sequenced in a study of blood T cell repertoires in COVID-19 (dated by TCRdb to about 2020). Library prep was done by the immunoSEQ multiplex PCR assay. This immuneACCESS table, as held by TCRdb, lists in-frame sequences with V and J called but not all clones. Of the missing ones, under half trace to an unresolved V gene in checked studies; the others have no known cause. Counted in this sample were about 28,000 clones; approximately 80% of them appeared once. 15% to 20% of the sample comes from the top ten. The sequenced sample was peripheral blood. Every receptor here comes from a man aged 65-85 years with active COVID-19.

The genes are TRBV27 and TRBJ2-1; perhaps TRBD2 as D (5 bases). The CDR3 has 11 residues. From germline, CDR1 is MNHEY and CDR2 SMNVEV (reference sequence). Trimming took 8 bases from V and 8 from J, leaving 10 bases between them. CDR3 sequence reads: CASGSSYEQFF. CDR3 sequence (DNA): TGTGCCAGCGGATCTAGCTATGAGCAGTTCTTC.

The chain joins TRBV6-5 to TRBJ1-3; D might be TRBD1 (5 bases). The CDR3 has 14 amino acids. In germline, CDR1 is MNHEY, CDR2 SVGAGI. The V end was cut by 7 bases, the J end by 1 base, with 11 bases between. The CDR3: CASIWGGSGNTIYF. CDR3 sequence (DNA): TGTGCCAGCATATGGGGGGGGTCTGGAAACACCATATATTTT.

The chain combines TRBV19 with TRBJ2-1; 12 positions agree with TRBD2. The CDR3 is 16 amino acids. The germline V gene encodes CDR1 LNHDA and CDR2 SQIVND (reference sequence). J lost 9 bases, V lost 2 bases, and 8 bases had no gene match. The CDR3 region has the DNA TGTGCCAGTAGTATATTTGCTAGCGGGGGGGATCTTGAGCAGTTCTTC. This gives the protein CASSIFASGGDLEQFF.

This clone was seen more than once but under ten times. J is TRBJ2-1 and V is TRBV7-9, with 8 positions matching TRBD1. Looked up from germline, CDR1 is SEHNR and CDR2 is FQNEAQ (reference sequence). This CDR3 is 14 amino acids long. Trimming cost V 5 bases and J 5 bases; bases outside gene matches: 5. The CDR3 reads CASSPRDRNNEQFF. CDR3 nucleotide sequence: TGTGCCAGCAGCCCGAGGGACAGGAACAATGAGCAGTTCTTC.

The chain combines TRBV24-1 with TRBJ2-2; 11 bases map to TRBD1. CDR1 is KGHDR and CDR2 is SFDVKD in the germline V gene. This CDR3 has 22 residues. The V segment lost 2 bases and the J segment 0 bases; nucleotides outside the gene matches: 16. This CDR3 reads CATSDCFHRDRGMFANTGELFF. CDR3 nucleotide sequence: TGTGCCACCAGTGATTGCTTCCACCGGGACAGGGGGATGTTCGCGAACACCGGGGAGCTGTTTTTT.

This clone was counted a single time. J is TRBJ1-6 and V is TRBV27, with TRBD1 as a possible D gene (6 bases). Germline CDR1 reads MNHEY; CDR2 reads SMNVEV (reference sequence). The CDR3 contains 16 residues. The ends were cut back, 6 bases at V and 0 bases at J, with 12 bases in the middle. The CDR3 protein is CASREDRDSYNSPLHF. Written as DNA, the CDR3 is TGTGCCAGCAGGGAGGACAGAGACTCCTATAATTCACCCCTCCACTTT.

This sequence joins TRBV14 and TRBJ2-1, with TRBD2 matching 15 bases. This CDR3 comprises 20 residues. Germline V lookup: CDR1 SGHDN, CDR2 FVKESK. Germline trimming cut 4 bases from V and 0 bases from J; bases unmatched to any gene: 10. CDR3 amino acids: CASSPLTGTSGGFSYNEQFF. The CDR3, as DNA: TGTGCCAGCAGCCCCCTCACCGGGACTAGCGGGGGGTTCTCCTACAATGAGCAGTTCTTC.

CDR3 region: CASSPSRELFF. CDR3 nucleotides: TGTGCCAGCAGTCCCAGTAGGGAGCTGTTTTTT. The chain carries TRBV11-2 and TRBJ2-2; D not resolved. The V gene lost 6 bases and the J gene lost 9 bases, with 8 bases spanning the gap. The CDR3 is 11 amino acids. Germline CDR1 SGHAT, CDR2 FQNNGV.

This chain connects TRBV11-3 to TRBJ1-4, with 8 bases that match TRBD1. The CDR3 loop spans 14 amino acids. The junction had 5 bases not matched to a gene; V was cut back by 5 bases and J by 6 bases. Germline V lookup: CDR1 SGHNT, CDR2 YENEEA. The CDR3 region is CASSRDRGDEKLFF. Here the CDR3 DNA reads TGTGCCAGCAGCCGAGACAGGGGTGATGAAAAACTGTTTTTT.

CDR3 nucleotides: TGTGCCAGCAGGACAGCACCAGATACGCAGTATTTT. Protein product: CASRTAPDTQYF. V usage is TRBV2 and J usage is TRBJ2-3; D is perhaps TRBD1 (5 bases). The ends were cut back, 6 bases at V and 4 bases at J, with 8 bases in the middle. This CDR3 is 12 amino acids long. The germline V gene has CDR1 SNHLY and CDR2 FYNNEI.

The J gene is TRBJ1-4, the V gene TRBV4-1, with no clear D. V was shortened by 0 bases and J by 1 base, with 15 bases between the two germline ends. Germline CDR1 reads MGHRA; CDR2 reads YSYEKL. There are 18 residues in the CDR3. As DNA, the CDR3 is TGCGCCAGCAGCCAAGATCCGAGAGCCCCTGGAACTAATGAAAAACTGTTTTTT. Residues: CASSQDPRAPGTNEKLFF.

CDR3 amino acids: CASSLETRLDYTF. The DNA for the CDR3 is TGTGCCAGCAGCTTGGAGACCCGCCTAGACTACACCTTC. The rearrangement uses TRBV5-6 and TRBJ1-2; D uncertain. This CDR3 contains 13 residues. Trimming cost V 0 bases and J 10 bases, with 13 bases left between them. Per germline, CDR1 SGHDT and CDR2 YYEEEE.

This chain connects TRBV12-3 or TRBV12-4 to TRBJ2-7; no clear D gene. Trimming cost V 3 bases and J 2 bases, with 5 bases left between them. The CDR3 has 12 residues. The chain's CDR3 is CASSLSAYEQYF. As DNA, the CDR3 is TGTGCCAGCAGTTTGAGCGCCTACGAGCAGTACTTC.

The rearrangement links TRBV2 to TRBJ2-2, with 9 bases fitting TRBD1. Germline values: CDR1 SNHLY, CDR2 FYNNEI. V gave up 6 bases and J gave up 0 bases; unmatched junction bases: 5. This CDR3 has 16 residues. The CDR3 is CASSLDRGTNTGELFF. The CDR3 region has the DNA TGTGCCAGCAGCTTAGACAGGGGGACGAACACCGGGGAGCTGTTTTTT.

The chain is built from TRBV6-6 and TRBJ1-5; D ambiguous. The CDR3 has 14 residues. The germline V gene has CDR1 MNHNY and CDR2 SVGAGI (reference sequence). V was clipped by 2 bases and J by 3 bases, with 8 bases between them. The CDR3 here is CASSYVQINQPQHF. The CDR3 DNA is TGTGCCAGCAGTTACGTGCAGATCAATCAGCCCCAGCATTTT.

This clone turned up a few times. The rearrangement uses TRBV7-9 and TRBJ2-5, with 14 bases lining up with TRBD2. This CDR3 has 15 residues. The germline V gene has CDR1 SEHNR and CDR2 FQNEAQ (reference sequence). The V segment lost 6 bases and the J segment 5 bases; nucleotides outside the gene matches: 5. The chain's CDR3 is CASSGLAGGGETQYF. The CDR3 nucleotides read TGTGCCAGCAGTGGACTAGCGGGGGGCGGCGAGACCCAGTACTTC.

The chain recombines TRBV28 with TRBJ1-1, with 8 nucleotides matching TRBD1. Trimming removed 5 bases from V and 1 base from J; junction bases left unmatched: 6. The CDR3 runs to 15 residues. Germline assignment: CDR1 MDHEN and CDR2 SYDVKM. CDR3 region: CASSTGGRKNTEAFF. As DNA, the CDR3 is TGTGCCAGCAGTACAGGGGGAAGGAAGAACACTGAAGCTTTCTTT.

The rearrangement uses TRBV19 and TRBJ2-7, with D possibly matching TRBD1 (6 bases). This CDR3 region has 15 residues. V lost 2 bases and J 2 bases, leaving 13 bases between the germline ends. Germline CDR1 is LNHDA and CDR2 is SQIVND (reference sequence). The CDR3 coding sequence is TGTGCCAGTAGTATATCGAGACAGGCCGCCTACGAGCAGTACTTC. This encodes CASSISRQAAYEQYF.

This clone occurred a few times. CDR3 coding DNA: TGTGCCACCAGCAGCCCACTAATCGCGGGACAGGTTACCTACGAGCAGTACTTC. Translated, it gives CATSSPLIAGQVTYEQYF. The chain has TRBV15 and TRBJ2-7, with TRBD1 identical over 8 bases. V gave up 3 bases and J gave up 2 bases; unmatched junction bases: 15. Germline CDR1 LNHNV, CDR2 YYDKDF (reference sequence). The CDR3 totals 18 residues.

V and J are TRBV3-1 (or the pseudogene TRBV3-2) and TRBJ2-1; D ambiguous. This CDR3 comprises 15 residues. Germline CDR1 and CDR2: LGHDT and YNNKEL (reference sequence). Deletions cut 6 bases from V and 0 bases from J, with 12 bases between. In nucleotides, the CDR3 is TGTGCCAGCAGTCGTGTCCCTACCTCCTACAATGAGCAGTTCTTC. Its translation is CASSRVPTSYNEQFF.

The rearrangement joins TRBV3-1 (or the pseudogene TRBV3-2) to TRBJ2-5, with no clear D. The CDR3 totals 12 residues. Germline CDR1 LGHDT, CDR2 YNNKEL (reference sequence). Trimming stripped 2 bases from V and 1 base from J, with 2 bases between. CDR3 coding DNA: TGTGCCAGCAGCCAACTCCAAGAGACCCAGTACTTC. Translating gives CASSQLQETQYF.

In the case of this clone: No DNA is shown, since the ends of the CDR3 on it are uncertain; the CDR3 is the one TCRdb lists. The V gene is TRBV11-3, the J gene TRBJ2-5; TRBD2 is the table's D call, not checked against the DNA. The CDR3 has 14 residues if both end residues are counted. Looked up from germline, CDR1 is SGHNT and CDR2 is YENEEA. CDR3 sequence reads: CASSFGSGGETQYF.

CDR3 loop: CASSSDRDGTDTQYF. CDR3 bases: TGCGCCAGCAGTTCGGACAGGGACGGCACAGATACGCAGTATTTT. The rearrangement uses TRBV10-1 and TRBJ2-3; 8 bases are a match to TRBD1. Germline V lookup: CDR1 WNHNN, CDR2 SYGVQD (reference sequence). The CDR3 spans 15 residues. V was pared by 5 bases and J by 1 base, with 5 bases of the junction left unmatched.

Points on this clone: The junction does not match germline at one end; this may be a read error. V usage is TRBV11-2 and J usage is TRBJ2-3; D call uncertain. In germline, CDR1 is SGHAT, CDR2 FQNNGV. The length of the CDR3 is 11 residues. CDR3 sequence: CASRFGDTQYF. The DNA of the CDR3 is TGTGCCAGCCGCTTCGGGGATACGCAGTATTTT.

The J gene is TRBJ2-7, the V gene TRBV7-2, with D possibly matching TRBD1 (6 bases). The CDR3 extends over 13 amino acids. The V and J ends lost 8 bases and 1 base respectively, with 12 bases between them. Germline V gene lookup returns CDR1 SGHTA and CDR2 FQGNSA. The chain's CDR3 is CASSRGESYEQYF. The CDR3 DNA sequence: TGTGCCAGCTCCAGGGGTGAATCCTACGAGCAGTACTTC.

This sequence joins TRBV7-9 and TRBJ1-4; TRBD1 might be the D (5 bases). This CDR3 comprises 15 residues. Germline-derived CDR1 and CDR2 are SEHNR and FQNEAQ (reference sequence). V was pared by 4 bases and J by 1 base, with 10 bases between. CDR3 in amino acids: CASSSDTQTNEKLFF. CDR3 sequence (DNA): TGTGCCAGCAGCTCGGACACTCAAACTAATGAAAAACTGTTTTTT.

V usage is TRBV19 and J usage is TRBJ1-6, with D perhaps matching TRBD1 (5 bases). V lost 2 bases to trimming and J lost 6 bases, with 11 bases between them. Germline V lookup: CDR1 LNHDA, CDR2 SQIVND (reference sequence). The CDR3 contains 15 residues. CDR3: CASSIMGQGNSPLHF. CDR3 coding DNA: TGTGCCAGTAGTATAATGGGGCAGGGTAATTCACCCCTCCACTTT.